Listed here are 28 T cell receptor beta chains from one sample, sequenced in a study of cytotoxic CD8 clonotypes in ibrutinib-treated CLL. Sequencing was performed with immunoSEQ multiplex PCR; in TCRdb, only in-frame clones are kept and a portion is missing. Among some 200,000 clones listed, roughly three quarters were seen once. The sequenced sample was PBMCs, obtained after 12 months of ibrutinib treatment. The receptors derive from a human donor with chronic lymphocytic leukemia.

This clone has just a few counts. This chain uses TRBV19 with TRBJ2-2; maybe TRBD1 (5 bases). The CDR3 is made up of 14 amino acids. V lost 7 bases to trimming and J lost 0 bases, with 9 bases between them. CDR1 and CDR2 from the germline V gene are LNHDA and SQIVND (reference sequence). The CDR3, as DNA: TGTGCCAGTACCTGGGGCACGAACACCGGGGAGCTGTTTTTT. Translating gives CASTWGTNTGELFF.

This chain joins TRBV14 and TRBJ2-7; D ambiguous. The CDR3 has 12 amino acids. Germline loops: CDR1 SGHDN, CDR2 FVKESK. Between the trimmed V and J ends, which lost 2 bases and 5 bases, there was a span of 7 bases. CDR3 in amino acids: CASSQSWNEQYF. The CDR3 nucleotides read TGTGCCAGCAGCCAAAGTTGGAACGAGCAGTACTTC. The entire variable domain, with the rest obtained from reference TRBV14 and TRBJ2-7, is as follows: EAGVTQFPSHSVIEKGQTVTLRCDPISGHDNLYWYRRVMGKEIKFLLHFVKESKQDESGMPNNRFLAERTGGTYSTLKVQPAELEDSGVYFCASSQSWNEQYFGPGTRLTVT.

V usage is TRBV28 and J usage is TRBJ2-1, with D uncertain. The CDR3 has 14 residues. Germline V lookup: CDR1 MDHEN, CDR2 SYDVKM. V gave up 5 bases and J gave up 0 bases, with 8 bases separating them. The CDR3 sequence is CASSGPVSYNEQFF. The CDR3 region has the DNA TGTGCCAGCAGTGGACCAGTCTCCTACAATGAGCAGTTCTTC.

The CDR3 loop reads CASSPGSVDYEQYF. The DNA for the CDR3 is TGTGCCAGCTCACCGGGGAGCGTAGACTACGAGCAGTACTTC. The chain carries TRBV18 and TRBJ2-7; D is perhaps TRBD2 (5 bases). Trimming stripped 3 bases from V and 3 bases from J, with 12 bases between. This CDR3 has 14 residues. The germline CDR1 and CDR2 sequences are KGHSH and LQKENI.

For the CDR3, the DNA is TGTGCCAGCAGCGCGCGAGCAGGGTATACTGAAGCTTTCTTT. It specifies CASSARAGYTEAFF. The chain combines TRBV9 with TRBJ1-1; D is perhaps TRBD1 (5 bases). The germline CDR1 and CDR2 sequences are SGDLS and YYNGEE. CDR3 size: 14 residues. Trimming removed 3 bases at V and 5 bases at J, with 14 bases between.

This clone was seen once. The CDR3 nucleotides are TGTGCCAGCAGTGAATATGGCCCAGGGACTGAAGCTTTCTTT. This encodes CASSEYGPGTEAFF. The chain carries TRBV25-1 and TRBJ1-1, with D possibly TRBD1 on 5 matching bases. Germline V gene lookup returns CDR1 MGHDK and CDR2 SYGVNS. The CDR3 is made up of 14 amino acids. V lost 0 bases, J lost 5 bases, and 10 bases lay in between.

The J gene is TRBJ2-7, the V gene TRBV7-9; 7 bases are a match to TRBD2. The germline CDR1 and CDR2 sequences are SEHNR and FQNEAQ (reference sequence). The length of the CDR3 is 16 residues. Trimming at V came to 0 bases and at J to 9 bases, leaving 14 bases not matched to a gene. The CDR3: CASSLATGGPSTGQYF. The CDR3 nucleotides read TGTGCCAGCAGCTTAGCGACGGGGGGTCCCTCAACGGGGCAGTACTTC.

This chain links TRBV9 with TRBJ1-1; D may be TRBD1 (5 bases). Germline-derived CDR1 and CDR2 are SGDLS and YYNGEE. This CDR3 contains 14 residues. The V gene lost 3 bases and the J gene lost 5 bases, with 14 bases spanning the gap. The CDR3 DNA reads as TGTGCCAGCAGCGCCGGGGCCTTAAAAACTGAAGCTTTCTTT. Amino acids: CASSAGALKTEAFF. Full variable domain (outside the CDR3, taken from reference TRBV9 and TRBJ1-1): DSGVTQTPKHLITATGQRVTLRCSPRSGDLSVYWYQQSLDQGLQFLIQYYNGEERAKGNILERFSAQQFPDLHSELNLSSLELGDSALYFCASSAGALKTEAFFGQGTRLTVV.

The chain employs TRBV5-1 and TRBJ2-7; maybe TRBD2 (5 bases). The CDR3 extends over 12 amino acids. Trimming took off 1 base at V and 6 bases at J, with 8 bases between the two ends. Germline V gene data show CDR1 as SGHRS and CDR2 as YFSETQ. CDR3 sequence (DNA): TGCGCCAGCAGCTTGCTGGGGAGCGAGCAGTACTTC. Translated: CASSLLGSEQYF. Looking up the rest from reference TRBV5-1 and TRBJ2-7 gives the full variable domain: KAGVTQTPRYLIKTRGQQVTLSCSPISGHRSVSWYQQTPGQGLQFLFEYFSETQRNKGNFPGRFSGRQFSNSRSEMNVSTLELGDSALYLCASSLLGSEQYFGPGTRLTVT.

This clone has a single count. The CDR3 reads CASSLGPGGGGGYEQYF. The CDR3 DNA reads as TGTGCCAGCAGCTTGGGGCCGGGTGGGGGCGGTGGCTACGAGCAGTACTTC. The genes are TRBV5-4 and TRBJ2-7, with D tentatively TRBD1 (6 bases). The CDR3 has 17 amino acids. The germline gives CDR1 SGHNT, CDR2 YYREEE (reference sequence). Between the trimmed V and J ends, which lost 0 bases and 3 bases, there was a span of 19 bases.

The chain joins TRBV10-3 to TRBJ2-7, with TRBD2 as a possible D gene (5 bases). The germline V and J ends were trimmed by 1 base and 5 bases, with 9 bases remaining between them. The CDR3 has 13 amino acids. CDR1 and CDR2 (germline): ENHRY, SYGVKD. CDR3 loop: CAISEYGVNEQYF. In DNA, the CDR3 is TGTGCCATCAGTGAGTACGGGGTCAACGAGCAGTACTTC.

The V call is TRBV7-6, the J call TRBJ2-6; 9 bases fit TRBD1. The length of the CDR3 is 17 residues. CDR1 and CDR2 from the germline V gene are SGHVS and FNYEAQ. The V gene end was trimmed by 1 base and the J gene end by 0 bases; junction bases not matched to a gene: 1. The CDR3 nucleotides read TGTGCCAGCAGCTTAGGGACAGGGGCCTCTGGGGCCAACGTCCTGACTTTC. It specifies CASSLGTGASGANVLTF.

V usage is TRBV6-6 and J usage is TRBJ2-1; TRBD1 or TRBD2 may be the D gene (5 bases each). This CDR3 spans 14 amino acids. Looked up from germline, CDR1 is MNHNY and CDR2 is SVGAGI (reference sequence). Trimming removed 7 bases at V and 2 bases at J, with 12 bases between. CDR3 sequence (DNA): TGTGCCAGCAACCGGGACCACGCCTACAATGAGCAGTTCTTC. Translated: CASNRDHAYNEQFF.

Written as DNA, the CDR3 is TGTGCCAGCAGTTCTAGCGGGAGTGTCAATGAGCAGTTCTTC. It translates to CASSSSGSVNEQFF. V gene TRBV28 combines with J gene TRBJ2-1; 10 bases are a match to TRBD2. Trimming at V came to 4 bases and at J to 6 bases, leaving 3 bases not matched to a gene. Per germline, CDR1 MDHEN and CDR2 SYDVKM. CDR3 size: 14 residues.

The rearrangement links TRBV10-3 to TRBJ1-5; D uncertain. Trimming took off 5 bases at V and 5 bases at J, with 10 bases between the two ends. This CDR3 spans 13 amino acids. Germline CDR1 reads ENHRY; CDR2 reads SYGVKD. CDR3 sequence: CAISTKMDQPQHF. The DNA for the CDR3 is TGTGCCATCAGTACCAAAATGGATCAGCCCCAGCATTTT.

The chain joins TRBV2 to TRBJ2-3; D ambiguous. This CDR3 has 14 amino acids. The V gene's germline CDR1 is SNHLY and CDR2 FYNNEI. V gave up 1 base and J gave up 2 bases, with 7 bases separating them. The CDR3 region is CASSEGPYTDTQYF. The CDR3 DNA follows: TGTGCCAGCAGTGAAGGACCATACACAGATACGCAGTATTTT.

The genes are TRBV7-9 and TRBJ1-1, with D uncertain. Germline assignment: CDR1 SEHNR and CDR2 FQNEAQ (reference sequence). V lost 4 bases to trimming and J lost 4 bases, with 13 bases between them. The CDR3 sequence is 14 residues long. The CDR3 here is CASSSGFLGTEAFF. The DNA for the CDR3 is TGTGCCAGCAGCTCTGGGTTTCTTGGCACTGAAGCTTTCTTT.

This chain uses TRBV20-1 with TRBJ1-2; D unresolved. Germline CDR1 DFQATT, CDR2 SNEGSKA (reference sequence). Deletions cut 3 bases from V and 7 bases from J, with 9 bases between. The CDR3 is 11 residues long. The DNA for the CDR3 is TGCAGTGCTAGTTTGGATTCTGGCTACACCTTC. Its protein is CSASLDSGYTF.

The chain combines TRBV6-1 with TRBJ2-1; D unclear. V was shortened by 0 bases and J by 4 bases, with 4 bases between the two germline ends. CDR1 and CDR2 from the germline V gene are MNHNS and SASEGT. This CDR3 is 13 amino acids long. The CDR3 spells CASSEAGYNEQFF. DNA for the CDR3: TGTGCCAGCAGTGAAGCAGGATACAATGAGCAGTTCTTC.

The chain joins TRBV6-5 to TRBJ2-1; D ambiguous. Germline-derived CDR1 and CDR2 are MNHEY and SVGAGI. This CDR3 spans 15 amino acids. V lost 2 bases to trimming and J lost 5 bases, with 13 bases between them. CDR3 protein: CASSYRSLGHNEQFF. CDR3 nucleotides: TGTGCCAGCAGTTACCGATCTCTTGGCCACAATGAGCAGTTCTTC.

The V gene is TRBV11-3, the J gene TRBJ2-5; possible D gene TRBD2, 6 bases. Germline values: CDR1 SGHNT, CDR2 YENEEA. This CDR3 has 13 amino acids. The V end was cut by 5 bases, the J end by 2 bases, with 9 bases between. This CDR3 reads CASSPGDQETQYF. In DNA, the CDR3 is TGTGCCAGCAGCCCGGGGGATCAAGAGACCCAGTACTTC. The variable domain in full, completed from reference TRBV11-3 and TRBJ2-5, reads EAGVVQSPRYKIIEKKQPVAFWCNPISGHNTLYWYLQNLGQGPELLIRYENEEAVDDSQLPKDRFSAERLKGVDSTLKIQPAELGDSAVYLCASSPGDQETQYFGPGTRLLVL.

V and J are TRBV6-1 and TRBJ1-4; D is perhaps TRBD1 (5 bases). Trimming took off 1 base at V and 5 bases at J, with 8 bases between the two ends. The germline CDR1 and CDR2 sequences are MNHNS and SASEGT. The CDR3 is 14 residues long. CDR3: CASSEGTPNEKLFF. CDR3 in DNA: TGTGCCAGCAGTGAAGGGACACCGAATGAAAAACTGTTTTTT.

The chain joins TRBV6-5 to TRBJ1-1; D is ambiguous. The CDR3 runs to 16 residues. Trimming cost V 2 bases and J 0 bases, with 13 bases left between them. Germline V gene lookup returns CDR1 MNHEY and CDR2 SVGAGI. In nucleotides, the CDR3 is TGTGCCAGCAGTTACGATGCGGGTCCCATGAACACTGAAGCTTTCTTT. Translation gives CASSYDAGPMNTEAFF.

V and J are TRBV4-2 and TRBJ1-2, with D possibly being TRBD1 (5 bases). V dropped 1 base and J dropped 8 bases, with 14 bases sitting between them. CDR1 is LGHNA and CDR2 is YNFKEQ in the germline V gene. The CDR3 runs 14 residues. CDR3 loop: CASSQVIGEGGYTF. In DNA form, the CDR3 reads TGTGCCAGCAGCCAAGTGATAGGGGAAGGGGGCTACACCTTC.

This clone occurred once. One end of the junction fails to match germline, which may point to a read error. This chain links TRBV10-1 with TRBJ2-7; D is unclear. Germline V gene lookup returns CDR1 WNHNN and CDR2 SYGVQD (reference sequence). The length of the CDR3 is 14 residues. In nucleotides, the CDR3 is TGCGCCAGCAGTGAGGATGACGGACCCTACGAGCGGTACTTC. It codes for CASSEDDGPYERYF.

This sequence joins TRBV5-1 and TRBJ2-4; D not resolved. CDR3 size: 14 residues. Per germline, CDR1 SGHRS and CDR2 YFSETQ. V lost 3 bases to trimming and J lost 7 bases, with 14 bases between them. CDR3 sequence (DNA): TGCGCCAGCAGCTCCAATATCCTAGATAACATTCAGTACTTC. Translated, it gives CASSSNILDNIQYF. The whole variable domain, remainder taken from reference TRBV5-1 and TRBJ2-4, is KAGVTQTPRYLIKTRGQQVTLSCSPISGHRSVSWYQQTPGQGLQFLFEYFSETQRNKGNFPGRFSGRQFSNSRSEMNVSTLELGDSALYLCASSSNILDNIQYFGAGTRLSVL.

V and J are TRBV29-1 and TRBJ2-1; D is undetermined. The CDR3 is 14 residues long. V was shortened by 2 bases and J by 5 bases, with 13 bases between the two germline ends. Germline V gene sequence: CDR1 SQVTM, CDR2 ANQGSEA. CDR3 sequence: CSVEQYVLDNEQFF. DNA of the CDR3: TGCAGCGTTGAACAGTACGTCCTTGACAATGAGCAGTTCTTC.

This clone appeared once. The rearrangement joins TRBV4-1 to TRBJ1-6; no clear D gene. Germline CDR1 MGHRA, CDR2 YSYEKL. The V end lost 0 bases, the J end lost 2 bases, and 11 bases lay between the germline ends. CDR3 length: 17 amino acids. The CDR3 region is CASSQDIGSTYNSPLHF. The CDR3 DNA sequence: TGCGCCAGCAGCCAAGACATAGGAAGCACCTATAATTCACCCCTCCACTTT.